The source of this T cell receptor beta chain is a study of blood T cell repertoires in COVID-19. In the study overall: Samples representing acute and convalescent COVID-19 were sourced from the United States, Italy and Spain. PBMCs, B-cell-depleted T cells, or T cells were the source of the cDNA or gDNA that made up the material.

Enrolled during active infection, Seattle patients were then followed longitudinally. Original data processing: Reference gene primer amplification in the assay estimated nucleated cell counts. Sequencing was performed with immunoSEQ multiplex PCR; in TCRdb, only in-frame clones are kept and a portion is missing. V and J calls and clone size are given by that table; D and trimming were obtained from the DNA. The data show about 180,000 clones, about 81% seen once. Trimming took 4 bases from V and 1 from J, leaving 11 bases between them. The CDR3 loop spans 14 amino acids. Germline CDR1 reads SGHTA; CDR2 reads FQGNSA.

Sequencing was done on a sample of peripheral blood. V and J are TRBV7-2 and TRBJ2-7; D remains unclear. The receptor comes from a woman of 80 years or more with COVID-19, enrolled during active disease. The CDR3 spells CASSSPVGSYEQYF. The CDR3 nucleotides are TGTGCCAGCAGCTCCCCGGTCGGGTCCTACGAGCAGTACTTC. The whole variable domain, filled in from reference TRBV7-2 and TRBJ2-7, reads GAGVSQSPSNKVTEKGKDVELRCDPISGHTALYWYRQSLGQGLEFLIYFQGNSAPDKSGLPSDRFSAERTGGSVSTLTIQRTQQEDSAVYLCASSSPVGSYEQYFGPGTRLTVT.